This T cell receptor beta chain was observed in a study of spatial heterogeneity in lung cancer. TCRdb passed the 5' RACE reads through MiXCR, listing each CDR3 protein once. Of 25,000 or so distinct CDR3 sequences listed, about 13% are singletons. This CDR3 has 13 residues. Germline trimming cut 0 bases from V and 6 bases from J; bases unmatched to any gene: 0. Germline CDR1 MNHEY, CDR2 SMNVEV (reference sequence). Time point of the sample: sample taken at primary tumor resection. Tumor, nontumor lung or frozen PBMC supplied whole RNA, sequenced without sorting. This clonotype was detected many times.

The rearrangement joins TRBV27 to TRBJ1-2; 8 nucleotides align to TRBD1. The sequence was collected from a female donor with early-stage non-small cell lung cancer. Here the sequenced sample was PBMCs, taken at surgery. The CDR3 spells CASSLSTGDGYTF. CDR3 coding DNA: TGTGCCAGCAGTTTATCGACAGGGGATGGCTACACCTTC.